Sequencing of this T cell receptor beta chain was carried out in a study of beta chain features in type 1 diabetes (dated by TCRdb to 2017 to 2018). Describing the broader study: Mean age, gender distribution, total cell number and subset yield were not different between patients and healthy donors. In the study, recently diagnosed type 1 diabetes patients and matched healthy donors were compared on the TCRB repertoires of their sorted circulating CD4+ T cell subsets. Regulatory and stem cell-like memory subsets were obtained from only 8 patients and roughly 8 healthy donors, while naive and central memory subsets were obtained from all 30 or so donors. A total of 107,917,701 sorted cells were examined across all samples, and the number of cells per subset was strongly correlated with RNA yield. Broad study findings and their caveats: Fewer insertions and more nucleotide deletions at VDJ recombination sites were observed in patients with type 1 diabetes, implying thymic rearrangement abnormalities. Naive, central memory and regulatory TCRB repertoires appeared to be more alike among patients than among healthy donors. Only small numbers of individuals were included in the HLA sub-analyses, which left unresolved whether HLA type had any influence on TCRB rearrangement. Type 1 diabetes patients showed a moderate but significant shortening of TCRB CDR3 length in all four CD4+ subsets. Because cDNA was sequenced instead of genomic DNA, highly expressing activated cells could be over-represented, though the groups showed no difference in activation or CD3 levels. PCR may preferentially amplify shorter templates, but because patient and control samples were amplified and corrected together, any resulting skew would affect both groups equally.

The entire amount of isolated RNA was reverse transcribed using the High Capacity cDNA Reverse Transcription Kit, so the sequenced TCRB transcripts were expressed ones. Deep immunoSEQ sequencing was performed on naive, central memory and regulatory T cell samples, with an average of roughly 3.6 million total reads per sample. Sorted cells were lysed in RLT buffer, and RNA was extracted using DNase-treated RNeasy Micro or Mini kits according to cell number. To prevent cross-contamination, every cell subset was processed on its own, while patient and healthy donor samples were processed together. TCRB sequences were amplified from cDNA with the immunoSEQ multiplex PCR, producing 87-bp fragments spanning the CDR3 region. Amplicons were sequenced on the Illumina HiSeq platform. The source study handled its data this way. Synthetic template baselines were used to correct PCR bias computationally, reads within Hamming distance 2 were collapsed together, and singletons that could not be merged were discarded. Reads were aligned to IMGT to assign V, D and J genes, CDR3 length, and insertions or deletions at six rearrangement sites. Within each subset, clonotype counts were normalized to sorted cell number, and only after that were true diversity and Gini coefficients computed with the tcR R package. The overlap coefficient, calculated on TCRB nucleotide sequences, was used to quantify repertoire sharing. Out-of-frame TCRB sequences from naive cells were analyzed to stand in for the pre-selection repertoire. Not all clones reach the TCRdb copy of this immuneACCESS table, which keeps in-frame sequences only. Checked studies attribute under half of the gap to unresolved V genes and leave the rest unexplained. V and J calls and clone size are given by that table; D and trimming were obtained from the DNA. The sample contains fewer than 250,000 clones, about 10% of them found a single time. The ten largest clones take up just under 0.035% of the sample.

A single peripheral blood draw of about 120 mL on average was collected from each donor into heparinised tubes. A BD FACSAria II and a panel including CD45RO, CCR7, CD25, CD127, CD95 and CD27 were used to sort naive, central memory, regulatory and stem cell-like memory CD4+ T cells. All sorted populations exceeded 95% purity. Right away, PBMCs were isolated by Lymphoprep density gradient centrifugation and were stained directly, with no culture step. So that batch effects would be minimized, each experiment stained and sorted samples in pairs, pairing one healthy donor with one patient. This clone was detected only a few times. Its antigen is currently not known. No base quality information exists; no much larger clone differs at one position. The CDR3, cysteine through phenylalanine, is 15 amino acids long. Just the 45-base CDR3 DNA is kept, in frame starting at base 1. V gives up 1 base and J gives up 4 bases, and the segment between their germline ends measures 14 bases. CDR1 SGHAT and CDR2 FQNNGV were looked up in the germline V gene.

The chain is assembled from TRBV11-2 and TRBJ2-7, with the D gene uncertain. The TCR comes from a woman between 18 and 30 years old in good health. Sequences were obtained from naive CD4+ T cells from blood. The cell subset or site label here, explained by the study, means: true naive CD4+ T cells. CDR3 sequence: CASSLVAVPIYEQYF. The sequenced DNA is TGTGCCAGCAGCTTAGTTGCAGTTCCAATATACGAGCAGTACTTC.